This T cell receptor beta chain was retrieved from a study of T cells in tuberculosis. Study-level information: CD1B tetramers identified T cells specific for mycobacterial lipid GMM. This South African cohort compared adolescents with or without latent tuberculosis against adults with active tuberculosis.

General observations from the study: The TCR-beta difference was not significant; alpha differences partly reflected length.

A word on this clone: The antigen remains unidentified.

TCRdb keeps only in-frame clones here, not all; method: immunoSEQ multiplex PCR. Among about 28,000 clones listed, around 90% were seen once. The CDR3 covers 15 residues. The germline gives CDR1 MDHEN, CDR2 SYDVKM. Trimming at V came to 5 bases and at J to 2 bases, leaving 7 bases not matched to a gene. The sample was PBMCs. This chain joins TRBV28 and TRBJ2-5; 8 positions agree with TRBD2. The receptor comes from a donor aged 10 to 29 with latent tuberculosis or without tuberculosis infection. For the CDR3, the DNA is TGTGCCAGCAGTCGGAGCGGGGGCGGACAAGAGACCCAGTACTTC. This codes for CASSRSGGGQETQYF.